Listed below are T cell receptor beta chains from one sample, sequenced in a study of shared clonotypes between healthy human individuals. The protocol was immunoSEQ multiplex PCR, while the TCRdb copy is restricted to in-frame clones and leaves out a portion. The sample lists fewer than 2.5 million clones, 90% to 95% occurring once. The specimen was naive CD4+ T cells from PBMCs. These receptors all stem from a man younger than 35 in good health. Some clones in this sample may be carry-over from other donors' samples. Each CDR3 is given with its conserved first and last residue. The D gene is left open where the match is weak. Not all rows give a size; the values are once, few, many and, for expanded clones, a class.

j_call cdr3_length d_call clone_size v_call cdr3_nt cdr3_aa
TRBJ2-1 13 TRBD1 . TRBV7-2 TGTGCCAGCAGACCCGACAGGGGCGATGAGCAGTTCTTC CASRPDRGDEQFF
TRBJ1-2 14 TRBD1 . TRBV6-5 TGTGCCAGCAGAAGAGGTACAGGGGACTATGGCTACACCTTC CASRRGTGDYGYTF
TRBJ1-2 13 . . TRBV2 TGTGCCAGCAGTGAAACAGTGACCTATGGCTACACCTTC CASSETVTYGYTF
TRBJ1-2 13 . few TRBV6-5 TGTGCCAGCAGTCCACGACAGCTCTATGGCTACACCTTC CASSPRQLYGYTF
TRBJ2-1 14 . . TRBV5-1 TGCGCCAGCAGCCGTCCGGGCCCCTGGGATGAGCAGTTCTTC CASSRPGPWDEQFF
TRBJ2-5 13 . . TRBV18 TGTGCCAGCTCACTCAATTACCAAGAGACCCAGTACTTC CASSLNYQETQYF
TRBJ2-1 14 . . TRBV7-9 TGTGCCAGCAGCCCGACACCATCCTACAATGAGCAGTTCTTC CASSPTPSYNEQFF
TRBJ2-1 15 TRBD1 . TRBV5-5 TGTGCCAGCAGTCCTAGGACAGGGGGCCACAATGAGCAGTTCTTC CASSPRTGGHNEQFF
TRBJ1-1 13 . . TRBV7-2 TGTGCCAGCAGCTCCAGACCCGTGGTGGAAGCTTTCTTT CASSSRPVVEAFF
TRBJ1-1 13 TRBD1 . TRBV7-9 TGTGCCAGCAGTTCACAGGGGAGCACTGAAGCTTTCTTT CASSSQGSTEAFF
TRBJ2-7 13 TRBD1 . TRBV10-3 TGTGCCATCGGAGGACAGGGGGCGGGCGAGCAGTACTTC CAIGGQGAGEQYF
TRBJ2-5 11 . . TRBV2 TGTGCCAGCAGTGTGATAGAGACCCAGTACTTC CASSVIETQYF
TRBJ2-6 18 . . TRBV7-2 TGTGCCAGCAGCTTAAAAGGACCGGGGGCTACTGGGGCCAACGTCCTGACTTTC CASSLKGPGATGANVLTF
TRBJ2-5 14 . . TRBV6-6 TGTGCCAGCAGTTACCACCAGAAGGGAGAGACCCAGTACTTC CASSYHQKGETQYF
TRBJ1-2 14 . . TRBV28 TGTGCCAGCAGTTTGACAAGACCTAACTATGGCTACACCTTC CASSLTRPNYGYTF
TRBJ2-5 15 . . TRBV2 TGTGCCAGCAGAAGAATCCGGGGCCCCCAGGAGACCCAGTACTTC CASRRIRGPQETQYF
TRBJ2-5 16 TRBD2 . TRBV14 TGTGCCAGCAGCCAGTATCGAGCGGGAGGGAAAGAGACCCAGTACTTC CASSQYRAGGKETQYF
TRBJ2-4 12 . . TRBV30 TGTGCCTGGAGCGTTAGCAGCAACATTCAGTACTTC CAWSVSSNIQYF
TRBJ2-3 14 TRBD1 . TRBV6-6 TGTGCCAGCAGTTACTACAGGGGGGCAGATACGCAGTATTTT CASSYYRGADTQYF
TRBJ2-7 17 . . TRBV7-9 TGTGCCAGCAGTAACCCGGACAGCCCGTCGCGGACCTACGAGCAGTACTTC CASSNPDSPSRTYEQYF
TRBJ2-5 15 . . TRBV7-9 TGTGCCAGCAGCTTAGTGGGGACGTTAAAAGAGACCCAGTACTTC CASSLVGTLKETQYF
TRBJ2-5 13 TRBD1 . TRBV6-1 TGTGCCAGCAGCGAGACAGGGGGCGAGACCCAGTACTTC CASSETGGETQYF
TRBJ2-2 15 . . TRBV2 TGTGCCAGCAGTGAAAGTCGTTCGAACACCGGGGAGCTGTTTTTT CASSESRSNTGELFF
TRBJ2-7 11 . . TRBV13 TGTGCCAGCAGCCGATACTACGAGCAGTACTTC CASSRYYEQYF
TRBJ2-5 16 . . TRBV5-1 TGCGCCAGCAGCAGAACGGGACAACCCGGGGGAGAGACCCAGTACTTC CASSRTGQPGGETQYF
TRBJ2-5 16 . once TRBV9 TGTGCCAGCAGCGTAGCTGTTACTGGCCCCACAGAGACCCAGTACTTC CASSVAVTGPTETQYF
TRBJ2-6 16 . . TRBV28 TGTGCCAGCAGTTTGGTACGCCGGGCTGGGGCCAACGTCCTGACTTTC CASSLVRRAGANVLTF
TRBJ2-7 14 . . TRBV7-6 TGTGCCAGCAGCCACCCGGGGAGCTCCTACGAGCAGTACTTC CASSHPGSSYEQYF
TRBJ2-5 14 . . TRBV10-3 TGTGCCATCAGTGAGAGCGACAGTCAAGAGACCCAGTACTTC CAISESDSQETQYF
TRBJ2-1 14 TRBD2 . TRBV28 TGTGCCAGCAGTTTTGGCGGGAGCTTCTATGAGCAGTTCTTC CASSFGGSFYEQFF
TRBJ2-1 14 TRBD1 . TRBV19 TGTGCCAGTACAGACAGGGGAGCTTACAATGAGCAGTTCTTC CASTDRGAYNEQFF
TRBJ2-7 15 . . TRBV12-2 TGTGCAAGTCGCTTCAGGGAAAGGGTGGGCTACGAGCAGTACTTC CASRFRERVGYEQYF
TRBJ2-5 12 . . TRBV11-3 TGTGCCAGCAGCTTCGGAGGAAAGACCCAGTACTTC CASSFGGKTQYF
TRBJ2-3 13 . once TRBV7-3 TGTGCCAGCAGCCCGCAGAGCACAGATACGCAGTATTTT CASSPQSTDTQYF
TRBJ2-3 19 TRBD2 . TRBV7-2 TGTGCCAGCAGCTTAGGCCACAGGACTAGCGGGAGAGGCACAGATACGCAGTATTTT CASSLGHRTSGRGTDTQYF
TRBJ2-4 13 . . TRBV6-1 TGTGCCAGCAAGGAGGCCCTACGAGACATTCAGTACTTC CASKEALRDIQYF
TRBJ1-3 17 . . TRBV7-9 TGTGCCAGCAGCGGTTTATTTGCGGGAGTCTCTGGAAACACCATATATTTT CASSGLFAGVSGNTIYF
TRBJ2-5 15 . . TRBV11-1 TGTGCCAGCAGCTTAGTAACTAACAGTGGCGAGACCCAGTACTTC CASSLVTNSGETQYF
TRBJ2-2 17 TRBD2 . TRBV7-9 TGTGCCAGCAGCTTACCTTTGGGAGGGAGGAGGACCGGGGAGCTGTTTTTT CASSLPLGGRRTGELFF
TRBJ1-3 15 . . TRBV28 TGTGCCAGCAGTTTTCGGGCGCGGGCTCTGGACACCATATATTTT CASSFRARALDTIYF
TRBJ2-5 14 TRBD1 . TRBV10-3 TGTGCCATCAGTCGGACAGGCGAGGGGGAGACCCAGTACTTC CAISRTGEGETQYF
TRBJ2-2 12 . few TRBV7-2 TGTGCCAGCAGCTTGAACACCGGGGAGCTGTTTTTT CASSLNTGELFF
TRBJ1-1 14 . . TRBV28 TGTGCCAGCAGTTTATGGACGCGGAACACTGAAGCTTTCTTT CASSLWTRNTEAFF
TRBJ1-2 10 . . TRBV20-1 TGCACAGCCGGCCCCCATGGCTACACCTTC CTAGPHGYTF
TRBJ2-6 17 . . TRBV7-9 TGTGCCAGCAGCTCCCGGGACGTCTACTCTGGGGCCAACGTCCTGACTTTC CASSSRDVYSGANVLTF
TRBJ2-3 17 . . TRBV12-5 TGTGCTAGACGGACCACGACGGGCCCGAAGAGCACAGATACGCAGTATTTT CARRTTTGPKSTDTQYF
TRBJ2-5 12 . . TRBV6-6 TGTGCCAGCAGTTACGCTCAAGAGACCCAGTACTTC CASSYAQETQYF
TRBJ2-1 16 TRBD1 . TRBV7-9 TGTGCCAGCAGCTCGGGACAGGGGTTCATCTACAATGAGCAGTTCTTC CASSSGQGFIYNEQFF
TRBJ1-5 16 . . TRBV28 TGTGCCAGCAGTTTAGGGGGGCGGATGGGCAATCAGCCCCAGCATTTT CASSLGGRMGNQPQHF
TRBJ1-5 15 TRBD1 . TRBV2 TGTGCCAGCAGCGGGGGACAGGTTAGGAATCAGCCCCAGCATTTT CASSGGQVRNQPQHF
TRBJ2-1 12 . . TRBV15 TGTGCCACCAGCAGAGCTCACAATGAGCAGTTCTTC CATSRAHNEQFF
TRBJ1-2 16 . . TRBV5-4 TGTGCCAGCAGTTCTACGCTGACAGGCGGAGGCTATGGCTACACCTTC CASSSTLTGGGYGYTF
TRBJ2-2 15 TRBD2 . TRBV2 TGTGCCAGCAGTGTGACTAGCGCGAACACCGGGGAGCTGTTTTTT CASSVTSANTGELFF
TRBJ2-5 16 TRBD1 . TRBV5-6 TGTGCCAGCAGCTTACTCGGACAGGGGCAACAAGAGACCCAGTACTTC CASSLLGQGQQETQYF
TRBJ2-1 16 TRBD2 . TRBV14 TGTGCCAGCAGCCAGAATCCGGGACTAGAACACAATGAGCAGTTCTTC CASSQNPGLEHNEQFF
TRBJ2-7 12 . . TRBV25-1 TGTGCCAGCAGTCTGTTGGGGAGCGAGCAGTACTTC CASSLLGSEQYF
TRBJ1-2 15 . . TRBV6-6 TGTGCCAGCAGTTACTCAGATAGGGGGAACTATGGCTACACCTTC CASSYSDRGNYGYTF
TRBJ2-3 15 TRBD2 . TRBV29-1 TGCAGCGGAACCGGGACTAGCGGGAGCACAGATACGCAGTATTTT CSGTGTSGSTDTQYF
TRBJ2-7 14 TRBD1 . TRBV28 TGTGCCAGTTTCTCCAGGGGGCCCCTCTCCGAGCAGTACTTC CASFSRGPLSEQYF
TRBJ2-4 17 . . TRBV4-1 TGCGCCAGCAGCCAAGACAGGAGTCGGCGGGAAAAAAACATTCAGTACTTC CASSQDRSRREKNIQYF